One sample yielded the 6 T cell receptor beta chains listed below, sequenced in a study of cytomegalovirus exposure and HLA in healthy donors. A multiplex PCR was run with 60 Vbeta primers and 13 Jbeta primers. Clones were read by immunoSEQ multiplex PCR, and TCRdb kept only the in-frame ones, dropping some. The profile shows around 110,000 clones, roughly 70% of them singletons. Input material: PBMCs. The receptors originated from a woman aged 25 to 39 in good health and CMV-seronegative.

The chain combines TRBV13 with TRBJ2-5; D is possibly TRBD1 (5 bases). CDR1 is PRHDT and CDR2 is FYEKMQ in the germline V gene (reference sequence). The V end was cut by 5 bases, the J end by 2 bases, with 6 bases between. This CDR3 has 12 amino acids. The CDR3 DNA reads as TGTGCCAGCAGCGGACAACAAGAGACCCAGTACTTC. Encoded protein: CASSGQQETQYF.

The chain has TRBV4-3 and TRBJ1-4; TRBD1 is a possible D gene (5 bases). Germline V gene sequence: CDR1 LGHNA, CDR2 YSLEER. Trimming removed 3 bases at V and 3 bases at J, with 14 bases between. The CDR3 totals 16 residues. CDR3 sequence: CASSQAHRLSNEKLFF. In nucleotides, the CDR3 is TGCGCCAGCAGCCAGGCTCACAGGCTCTCTAATGAAAAACTGTTTTTT.

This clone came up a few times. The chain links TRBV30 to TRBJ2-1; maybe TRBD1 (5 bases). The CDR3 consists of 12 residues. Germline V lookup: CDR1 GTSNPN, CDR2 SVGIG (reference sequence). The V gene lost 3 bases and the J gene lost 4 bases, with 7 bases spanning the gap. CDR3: CAWRTEYNEQFF. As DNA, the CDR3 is TGTGCCTGGAGGACAGAATACAATGAGCAGTTCTTC.

The chain's CDR3 is CASSPRTGAGGQPQHF. The CDR3 coding sequence is TGTGCCAGCAGTCCCCGGACAGGAGCTGGCGGGCAGCCCCAGCATTTT. J is TRBJ1-5 and V is TRBV6-6, with TRBD1 identical over 7 bases. Germline values: CDR1 MNHNY, CDR2 SVGAGI (reference sequence). This CDR3 has 16 amino acids. V lost 5 bases to trimming and J lost 7 bases; unmatched junction nucleotides: 14.

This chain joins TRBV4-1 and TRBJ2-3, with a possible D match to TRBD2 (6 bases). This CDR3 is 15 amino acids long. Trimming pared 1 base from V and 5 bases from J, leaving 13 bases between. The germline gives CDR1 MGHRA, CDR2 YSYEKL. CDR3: CASSQVIGEEDTQYF. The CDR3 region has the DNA TGCGCCAGCAGCCAAGTGATCGGGGAGGAAGATACGCAGTATTTT.

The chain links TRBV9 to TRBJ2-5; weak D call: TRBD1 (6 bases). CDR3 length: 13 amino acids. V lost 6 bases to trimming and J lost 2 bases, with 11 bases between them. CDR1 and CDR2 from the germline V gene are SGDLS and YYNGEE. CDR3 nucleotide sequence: TGTGCCAGCAACACCGACAGGCAAGAGACCCAGTACTTC. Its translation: CASNTDRQETQYF.